This T cell receptor beta chain comes out of a study of vaccination effects on CD4 cells after COVID-19. The repertoire was sequenced with immunoSEQ multiplex PCR; TCRdb's copy has only in-frame clones and lacks some. The data contain about 46,000 clones, 65% to 80% of them singletons. The germline V gene has CDR1 MNHEY and CDR2 SVGAGI. V lost 2 bases and J lost 3, with 8 bases in between. The CDR3 consists of 13 residues. For this clone: The target antigen is unknown.

With the ViraFEST assay, the study expanded antigen-specific CD4+ T cells using viral peptide pools, then sequenced them. Cultured cells yielded isolated CD4+ T cells after more than nine days. Either the mRNA-1273 or the BNT162b2 vaccine was given to participants as two doses. On days 3 and 7, fresh IL-2 medium replaced half the medium. The chain links TRBV6-5 to TRBJ2-7; D is ambiguous. The receptor's source is a human donor who received a COVID-19 vaccine. The source was CD4+ T cells from PBMCs cultured with HCoV-OC43 spike peptides, collected after COVID-19 vaccination. Indicated subset: HCoV-OC43 spike overlapping peptide pool stimulation. The CDR3 protein is CASSYILGYEQYF. DNA for the CDR3: TGTGCCAGCAGTTACATTTTGGGCTACGAGCAGTACTTC.